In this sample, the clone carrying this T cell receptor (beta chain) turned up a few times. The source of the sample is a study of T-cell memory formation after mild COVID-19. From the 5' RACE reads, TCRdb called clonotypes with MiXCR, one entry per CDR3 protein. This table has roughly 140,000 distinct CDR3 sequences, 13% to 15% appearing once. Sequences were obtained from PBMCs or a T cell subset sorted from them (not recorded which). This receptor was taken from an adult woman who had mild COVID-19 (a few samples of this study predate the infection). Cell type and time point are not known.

CDR3 loop: CASSLGGGSEQYF. DNA of the CDR3: TGTGCCAGCAGCTTAGGAGGGGGGAGCGAGCAGTACTTC. The rearrangement joins TRBV5-8 to TRBJ2-7, with D perhaps given as TRBD1 or TRBD2 (6 bases each). Trimming removed 2 bases from V and 6 bases from J, with 12 bases in between. The germline V gene encodes CDR1 SGHTS and CDR2 YDEGEE. The CDR3 is made up of 13 amino acids.